The next 20 T cell receptor beta chains were all read from a single sample in a study of blood T cell repertoires in COVID-19. Clones were sequenced by immunoSEQ multiplex PCR, and TCRdb holds only the in-frame ones, with some missing. The sample lists about 480,000 clones, around 85% occurring once. Material: PBMCs or T cells enriched from blood (not recorded which). The origin of the receptors is a woman aged 60 to 75 who had recovered from COVID-19.

This chain joins TRBV24-1 and TRBJ2-3, with 9 nucleotides matching TRBD1. Germline V lookup: CDR1 KGHDR, CDR2 SFDVKD. V was clipped by 0 bases and J by 7 bases; unmatched bases: 4. This CDR3 has 15 residues. The CDR3 loop reads CATSDLPGTGNTQYF. DNA for the CDR3: TGTGCCACCAGTGATTTGCCCGGGACAGGGAATACGCAGTATTTT.

The V gene is TRBV11-2, the J gene TRBJ2-7, with unresolved D. The V gene lost 0 bases and the J gene lost 3 bases, with 9 bases spanning the gap. The CDR3 covers 14 residues. CDR1 is SGHAT and CDR2 is FQNNGV in the germline V gene. The chain's CDR3 is CASSLDRAYYEQYV. DNA for the CDR3: TGTGCCAGCAGCTTAGACCGTGCGTACTACGAGCAGTACGTC.

The chain links TRBV30 to TRBJ1-4; D possibly corresponds to TRBD1 (6 bases). Germline CDR1 GTSNPN, CDR2 SVGIG (reference sequence). The CDR3 extends over 12 amino acids. Trimming pared 5 bases from V and 7 bases from J, leaving 11 bases between. Here the CDR3 reads CAWGQTSEKLFF. The CDR3 DNA follows: TGTGCCTGGGGACAGACGAGTGAAAAACTGTTTTTT.

This clone came up a few times. The chain carries TRBV27 and TRBJ2-7, with 7 positions matching TRBD2. V lost 5 bases to trimming and J lost 3 bases; unmatched junction nucleotides: 7. The V gene's germline CDR1 is MNHEY and CDR2 SMNVEV (reference sequence). CDR3 length: 14 residues. CDR3 bases: TGTGCCAGCAGTCCCGGGGGGTCCCGCTACGAGCAGTACTTC. It translates to CASSPGGSRYEQYF.

The chain employs TRBV7-9 and TRBJ1-6, with 10 positions matching TRBD1. V dropped 2 bases and J dropped 8; count of bases not matched to a gene: 3. The CDR3 length is 15 residues. Germline V lookup: CDR1 SEHNR, CDR2 FQNEAQ (reference sequence). The CDR3 bases are TGTGCCAGCAGCTTAACGACAGGGGGCTATTCACCCCTCCACTTT. Amino acids: CASSLTTGGYSPLHF.

This clone was seen just once. This chain links TRBV19 with TRBJ2-1, with D perhaps matching TRBD2 (6 bases). The V and J ends lost 9 bases and 5 bases respectively, with 20 bases between them. This CDR3 contains 15 residues. Germline CDR1 is LNHDA and CDR2 is SQIVND (reference sequence). DNA for the CDR3: TGTGCCAGCAGAGGCCTAAGCGGGCCAGACAATGAGCAGTTCTTC. It is translated as CASRGLSGPDNEQFF.

V and J are TRBV6-5 and TRBJ2-5; D is possibly TRBD2 (6 bases). This CDR3 spans 15 amino acids. Germline V gene data show CDR1 as MNHEY and CDR2 as SVGAGI. V lost 0 bases and J lost 5, with 13 bases in between. The CDR3 bases are TGTGCCAGCAGTTACTCGGGGGGTCGGTCGGAGACCCAGTACTTC. This encodes CASSYSGGRSETQYF.

The rearrangement uses TRBV2 and TRBJ1-2, with D possibly matching TRBD1 (5 bases). Germline values: CDR1 SNHLY, CDR2 FYNNEI. This CDR3 region has 13 residues. V lost 8 bases, J lost 2 bases, and 12 bases lay in between. The chain's CDR3 is CASSVQDNYGYTF. Written as DNA, the CDR3 is TGTGCCAGCTCTGTACAGGACAACTATGGCTACACCTTC.

The V call is TRBV2, the J call TRBJ2-3, with D tentatively TRBD1 (6 bases). Germline CDR1 is SNHLY and CDR2 is FYNNEI. The CDR3 contains 15 residues. Trimming shortened V by 5 bases and J by 2 bases, and 14 bases separated the two germline ends. CDR3 DNA sequence: TGTGCCAGCAGTCCCCAGGGGCTACCCACAGATACGCAGTATTTT. The encoded protein is CASSPQGLPTDTQYF.

The chain combines TRBV6-1 with TRBJ2-7; D gene uncertain. The germline V gene has CDR1 MNHNS and CDR2 SASEGT. Trimming removed 2 bases from V and 3 bases from J, with 8 bases in between. The CDR3 length is 13 residues. CDR3 DNA: TGTGCCAGCAGTGAACAGATGATCTACGAGCAGTACGTC. Translated, it gives CASSEQMIYEQYV.

The sample holds one count of this clone. At the DNA level, this CDR3 is encoded by other sequences in the same sample as well. The chain joins TRBV27 to TRBJ1-6; 8 positions agree with TRBD1. Germline CDR1 reads MNHEY; CDR2 reads SMNVEV (reference sequence). The V segment lost 5 bases and the J segment 6 bases; nucleotides outside the gene matches: 3. This CDR3 has 14 amino acids. The CDR3: CASSPGQANSPLHF. The CDR3 bases are TGTGCCAGCAGTCCGGGACAGGCTAATTCACCCCTCCACTTT.

This rearrangement joins TRBV5-1 to TRBJ2-3; TRBD1 agrees at 9 bases. This CDR3 is 15 amino acids long. V lost 4 bases and J lost 1; bases outside the gene matches: 4. Looked up from germline, CDR1 is SGHRS and CDR2 is YFSETQ. The CDR3 protein is CASSPRTGGTDTQYF. CDR3 sequence (DNA): TGCGCCAGCAGCCCGAGGACAGGGGGCACAGATACGCAGTATTTT. The variable domain in full, completed from reference TRBV5-1 and TRBJ2-3, reads KAGVTQTPRYLIKTRGQQVTLSCSPISGHRSVSWYQQTPGQGLQFLFEYFSETQRNKGNFPGRFSGRQFSNSRSEMNVSTLELGDSALYLCASSPRTGGTDTQYFGPGTRLTVL.

This sequence joins TRBV18 and TRBJ1-6, with D tentatively TRBD1 (5 bases). Germline V gives CDR1 KGHSH, CDR2 LQKENI. The CDR3 has 15 residues. V was shortened by 3 bases and J by 8 bases, with 14 bases between the two germline ends. Here the CDR3 DNA reads TGTGCCAGCTCACCCTTGGGGCTTGAGGATTCACCCCTCCACTTT. Its protein product is CASSPLGLEDSPLHF.

This clone was counted once. The chain has TRBV4-1 and TRBJ1-4; possibly TRBD1 for D (5 bases). This CDR3 is 15 amino acids long. V lost 4 bases and J lost 5, with 14 bases in between. Germline CDR1 and CDR2: MGHRA and YSYEKL. The CDR3 region is CASSLLEGSNEKLFF. As DNA, the CDR3 is TGCGCCAGCAGCCTTCTGGAGGGGTCAAATGAAAAACTGTTTTTT.

V gene TRBV10-3 combines with J gene TRBJ1-6, with 7 bases matching TRBD1. The CDR3 has 15 amino acids. Germline V gives CDR1 ENHRY, CDR2 SYGVKD. With V trimmed by 0 bases and J by 13 bases, 9 bases remained unmatched. CDR3 nucleotides: TGTGCCATCAGTGAGTCGACAGGGACGTTGGCTCCCCTCCACTTT. Protein sequence: CAISESTGTLAPLHF.

This chain links TRBV6-4 with TRBJ1-2; no reliable D call. The germline gives CDR1 MRHNA, CDR2 SNTAGT. With 6 bases removed from V and 1 base from J, the gap between germline ends came to 15 bases. This CDR3 comprises 15 residues. The CDR3 DNA is TGTGCCAGCAGCCCTAATCCCGGGAATAACTATGGCTACACCTTC. This gives the protein CASSPNPGNNYGYTF.

This clone was detected only once. The chain links TRBV11-2 to TRBJ2-4; no clear D. Trimming shortened V by 1 base and J by 13 bases, and 8 bases separated the two germline ends. CDR3 length equals 11 residues. Germline loops: CDR1 SGHAT, CDR2 FQNNGV. The DNA for the CDR3 is TGTGCCAGCAGCTTAGGAGGCAGCCAGTACTTC. Translating gives CASSLGGSQYF.

V usage is TRBV6-5 and J usage is TRBJ2-1; 7 bases are a match to TRBD2. The CDR3 covers 15 residues. CDR1 is MNHEY and CDR2 is SVGAGI in the germline V gene. V shed 6 bases, J shed 2 bases, and the junction held 7 bases outside the gene matches. The chain's CDR3 is CASSRREGPYNEQFF. The CDR3 nucleotides are TGTGCCAGCAGCCGAAGGGAGGGTCCCTACAATGAGCAGTTCTTC.

CDR3 protein: CASSLMKTTSTDTQYF. In DNA, the CDR3 is TGTGCCAGCAGTTTGATGAAAACCACTAGCACAGATACGCAGTATTTT. The chain has TRBV27 and TRBJ2-3; D call uncertain. From germline, CDR1 is MNHEY and CDR2 SMNVEV (reference sequence). CDR3 length: 16 amino acids. Between the trimmed V and J ends, which lost 3 bases and 0 bases, there was a span of 13 bases.

This chain uses TRBV18 with TRBJ2-1; a possible D gene is TRBD1 (5 bases). V lost 3 bases to trimming and J lost 0 bases, with 15 bases between them. In germline, CDR1 is KGHSH, CDR2 LQKENI. The CDR3 is made up of 17 amino acids. CDR3 loop: CASSPLLGPSSYNEQFF. For the CDR3, the DNA is TGTGCCAGCTCACCCCTGCTGGGGCCTAGCTCCTACAATGAGCAGTTCTTC. The full variable domain, with the rest looked up from reference TRBV18 and TRBJ2-1, is NAGVMQNPRHLVRRRGQEARLRCSPMKGHSHVYWYRQLPEEGLKFMVYLQKENIIDESGMPKERFSAEFPKEGPSILRIQQVVRGDSAAYFCASSPLLGPSSYNEQFFGPGTRLTVL.